A selection of T cell receptor beta chains follows, all from one sample in a study of early T cells in non-severe SARS-CoV-2 infection. MiXCR, applied by TCRdb to the 5' RACE reads, yields one record per CDR3 protein. This sample carries tens of thousands of distinct CDR3 sequences, roughly 17% of them seen once, and the ten largest clones take about 4.7%. The sequencing used whole blood, collected at baseline. Receptor source: an adult who was a healthcare worker with PCR-confirmed SARS-CoV-2 infection or an uninfected control (not recorded which). The CDR3 runs from the conserved cysteine through the conserved F or W. D genes are given only for firm matches. Clone size is given for some rows only: seen once, a few or many times, or a class if the clone is expanded.

clone size	J gene	V gene	D gene	CDR3 protein	CDR3 DNA
-	TRBJ2-5	TRBV7-9	-	CASETVVKETQYF	TGTGCCAGCGAGACGGTAGTAAAAGAGACCCAGTACTTC
-	TRBJ2-7	TRBV7-2	TRBD2	CASSLALAGVGSYEQYF	TGTGCCAGCAGCTTAGCACTAGCGGGAGTAGGCTCCTACGAGCAGTACTTC
-	TRBJ2-7	TRBV29-1	-	CSVAGEQYF	TGCAGCGTTGCCGGCGAGCAGTACTTC
few	TRBJ1-2	TRBV4-3	-	CASSPFSGDGYTF	TGCGCCAGCAGCCCATTTAGCGGCGACGGCTACACCTTC
-	TRBJ2-2	TRBV30	-	CAWGSGELFF	TGTGCCTGGGGGAGCGGGGAGCTGTTTTTT
few	TRBJ2-3	TRBV18	-	CASSPPTGTGGDTQYF	TGTGCCAGCTCACCACCGACAGGGACCGGGGGAGATACGCAGTATTTT
few	TRBJ2-2	TRBV5-4	-	CASSPIGYNGLTGELFF	TGTGCCAGCAGCCCCATCGGGTACAATGGACTCACCGGGGAGCTGTTTTTT
few	TRBJ2-6	TRBV6-1	-	CASTRPTGANVLTF	TGTGCCAGCACCCGGCCTACTGGGGCCAACGTCCTGACTTTC
-	TRBJ2-3	TRBV20-1	-	CSARDGGAGRTDTQYF	TGCAGTGCTAGAGATGGGGGAGCGGGCCGCACAGATACGCAGTATTTT
many	TRBJ2-7	TRBV3-1	-	CASSQVVYEQYF	TGTGCCAGCAGCCAGGTGGTCTACGAGCAGTACTTC
many	TRBJ2-7	TRBV11-2	-	CASSLDAISHEQYF	TGTGCCAGCAGCTTAGATGCGATCTCCCACGAGCAGTACTTC
few	TRBJ1-6	TRBV10-2	TRBD1	CASNDREASYNSPLHF	TGCGCCAGCAACGACAGGGAGGCATCCTATAATTCACCCCTCCACTTT
-	TRBJ2-4	TRBV6-1	TRBD1	CASSEGSGGNIQYF	TGTGCCAGCAGTGAAGGGTCAGGGGGAAACATTCAGTACTTC
few	TRBJ2-1	TRBV7-2	-	CASSLSSVNEQFF	TGTGCCAGCAGCTTGTCTAGTGTCAATGAGCAGTTCTTC
few	TRBJ2-7	TRBV28	TRBD1	CASSSWDRNHEQYF	TGTGCCAGCAGTTCTTGGGACAGGAACCACGAGCAGTACTTC
-	TRBJ2-2	TRBV20-1	-	CSAPQTSPGELFF	TGCAGTGCTCCTCAAACTAGCCCCGGGGAGCTGTTTTTT
many	TRBJ2-5	TRBV7-8	TRBD2	CATEREVNQETQYF	TGTGCCACCGAGCGGGAGGTAAACCAAGAGACCCAGTACTTC
many	TRBJ2-1	TRBV5-4	TRBD2	CASSLVSAGGYNEQFF	TGTGCCAGCAGCTTGGTATCGGCGGGAGGGTACAATGAGCAGTTCTTC
few	TRBJ2-2	TRBV5-1	TRBD2	CASRASGNTGELFF	TGCGCCAGCCGTGCTAGCGGGAACACCGGGGAGCTGTTTTTT
-	TRBJ2-1	TRBV28	-	CASSLAYNEQFF	TGTGCCAGCAGTTTAGCGTACAATGAGCAGTTCTTC
-	TRBJ2-7	TRBV20-1	-	CSARDGDYEQYF	TGCAGTGCTAGAGATGGAGACTACGAGCAGTACTTC
few	TRBJ1-2	TRBV30	TRBD1	CAFNQGAFNYGYTF	TGTGCCTTTAACCAGGGGGCCTTTAACTATGGCTACACCTTC
-	TRBJ1-2	TRBV20-1	-	CSANYGYTF	TGCAGTGCGAACTATGGCTACACCTTC
-	TRBJ1-2	TRBV28	TRBD1	CASSSGGQTLSYGYTF	TGTGCCAGCAGTTCGGGGGGACAGACACTTTCGTATGGCTACACCTTC
-	TRBJ2-3	TRBV29-1	-	CSVGGDTQYF	TGCAGCGTTGGGGGGGATACGCAGTATTTT
few	TRBJ2-4	TRBV28	-	CASSSNRARLDIQYF	TGTGCCAGCAGTTCAAACAGGGCCAGGTTGGACATTCAGTACTTC
few	TRBJ2-7	TRBV11-2	TRBD1	CASSAYRGREQYF	TGTGCCAGCAGCGCGTACAGGGGAAGGGAGCAGTACTTC
few	TRBJ2-7	TRBV20-1	-	CSARAPECGYREQYF	TGCAGTGCTAGAGCGCCGGAGTGTGGATACCGCGAGCAGTACTTC
few	TRBJ2-1	TRBV20-1	TRBD2	CSADDSGLADYNEQFF	TGCAGTGCTGACGATAGCGGGTTGGCGGACTACAATGAGCAGTTCTTC
-	TRBJ1-1	TRBV12-3/TRBV12-4	-	CASSLTARNTEAFF	TGTGCCAGCAGCCTGACGGCACGGAACACTGAAGCTTTCTTT
few	TRBJ1-1	TRBV6-5	-	CASSYTGGGLGETEAFF	TGTGCCAGCAGTTACACGGGAGGAGGTTTGGGGGAAACTGAAGCTTTCTTT
few	TRBJ1-1	TRBV6-1	-	CASRTALLEEAFF	TGTGCCAGCAGGACCGCTCTTCTAGAGGAAGCTTTCTTT
few	TRBJ2-7	TRBV19	-	CASSRSQNYEQYF	TGTGCCAGTAGTAGGTCCCAGAACTACGAGCAGTACTTC
many	TRBJ2-3	TRBV2	TRBD1	CASSEGTGGLDTQYF	TGTGCCAGCAGTGAAGGGACAGGGGGCTTAGATACGCAGTATTTT
few	TRBJ2-7	TRBV28	TRBD2	CATLRLAGGASYEQYF	TGTGCCACCTTAAGACTAGCGGGAGGTGCTTCCTACGAGCAGTACTTC
-	TRBJ2-3	TRBV28	-	CASIGGRTQDTQYF	TGTGCCAGCATTGGTGGGAGGACCCAGGATACGCAGTATTTT
few	TRBJ1-1	TRBV3-1	-	CASSQVGSTEAFF	TGTGCCAGCAGCCAAGTGGGGAGCACTGAAGCTTTCTTT
many	TRBJ2-7	TRBV4-3	TRBD2	CASSQDERENEQYF	TGCGCCAGCAGCCAAGATGAGCGGGAGAACGAGCAGTACTTC